The 23 T cell receptor beta chains given below trace back to one sample, sequenced in a study of blood T cell repertoires in COVID-19. The method was immunoSEQ multiplex PCR; TCRdb's version includes in-frame clones alone and lacks a portion of them. The repertoire holds around 140,000 clones, with about 88% as singletons. The sequenced material came from peripheral blood. Every receptor here comes from a human donor with COVID-19, enrolled during active disease. The donor label of this sample is uncertain.

The J gene is TRBJ1-1, the V gene TRBV18, with 10 positions matching TRBD1. The CDR3 covers 15 residues. Germline V gene sequence: CDR1 KGHSH, CDR2 LQKENI. Unmatched junction bases numbered 5, after V lost 3 bases and J lost 4 bases. CDR3 nucleotide sequence: TGTGCCAGCTCACCTACCGGGACAGGGGTCACTGAAGCTTTCTTT. It translates to CASSPTGTGVTEAFF.

This sequence joins TRBV6-5 and TRBJ2-7; D gene unclear. The CDR3 contains 14 residues. V lost 0 bases, J lost 3 bases, and 9 bases lay in between. Germline loops: CDR1 MNHEY, CDR2 SVGAGI. CDR3 sequence (DNA): TGTGCCAGCAGTTACTCGAGTTACTACTACGAGCAGTACTTC. Translating gives CASSYSSYYYEQYF.

The chain couples TRBV3-1 (or the pseudogene TRBV3-2) to TRBJ1-2; D not resolved. This CDR3 is built from 13 residues. Germline lookup yields CDR1 LGHDT and CDR2 YNNKEL (reference sequence). V was clipped by 5 bases and J by 4 bases, with 11 bases between them. The CDR3 region has the DNA TGTGCCAGCAGCTGGCGAGGAATCTATGGCTACACCTTC. Its protein product is CASSWRGIYGYTF.

The chain combines TRBV29-1 with TRBJ1-4; TRBD1 might be the D (5 bases). CDR3 size: 13 residues. Germline lookup yields CDR1 SQVTM and CDR2 ANQGSEA. The V and J ends lost 7 bases and 5 bases respectively, with 14 bases between them. CDR3 nucleotide sequence: TGCAGCGGCCGGAGGGGAGGCAATGAAAAACTGTTTTTT. Translating gives CSGRRGGNEKLFF.

The CDR3 DNA reads TGTGCCAGCAGCAAAGGTGGGACAGGTCAAGAGACCCAGTACTTC. Translating it yields CASSKGGTGQETQYF. The chain joins TRBV21-1 to TRBJ2-5; the table names TRBD1, a call not compared with the DNA. TRBV21-1 is annotated as a pseudogene. This CDR3 contains 15 residues.

This rearrangement joins TRBV10-1 to TRBJ1-5; TRBD1 might be the D (6 bases). Germline CDR1 reads WNHNN; CDR2 reads SYGVQD (reference sequence). This CDR3 has 16 residues. Trimming cost V 6 bases and J 1 base, with 16 bases left between them. In nucleotides, the CDR3 is TGCGCCAGCAGCACCGGACAGTTAGACAGCAATCAGCCCCAGCATTTT. Its translation is CASSTGQLDSNQPQHF.

The V gene is TRBV3-1 (or the pseudogene TRBV3-2), the J gene TRBJ1-4; possibly TRBD1 for D (5 bases). CDR1 is LGHDT and CDR2 is YNNKEL in the germline V gene (reference sequence). The CDR3 is made up of 16 amino acids. Trimming removed 0 bases from V and 8 bases from J, with 16 bases in between. The CDR3 coding sequence is TGTGCCAGCAGCCAAGACCCCCCGGGGGGGGACGAAAAACTGTTTTTT. Amino acid sequence: CASSQDPPGGDEKLFF.

Worth noting for this clone: A junction end diverges from the germline sequence, so it may reflect a read error. The chain combines TRBV2 with TRBJ2-7; TRBD2 matches 12 bases. The germline V gene has CDR1 SNHLY and CDR2 FYNNEI. The CDR3 consists of 14 residues. The chain's CDR3 is CAILRLAGGYGQYF. The CDR3 nucleotides read TGTGCCATCCTCAGGCTAGCGGGAGGGTACGGGCAGTACTTC.

The chain couples TRBV5-1 to TRBJ2-1; 9 bases line up with TRBD2. V lost 0 bases and J lost 7; bases outside the gene matches: 8. The CDR3 contains 16 residues. CDR1 is SGHRS and CDR2 is YFSETQ in the germline V gene. The CDR3 DNA follows: TGCGCCAGCAGCTTGGAGGTCGCGGGGGGGTATAATGAGCAGTTCTTC. It translates to CASSLEVAGGYNEQFF.

The chain links TRBV28 to TRBJ1-5; no clear D. The CDR3 runs to 14 residues. Trimming took off 6 bases at V and 7 bases at J, with 16 bases between the two ends. Germline CDR1 MDHEN, CDR2 SYDVKM. The chain's CDR3 is CASSPTGVRQPQHF. The CDR3 DNA reads as TGTGCCAGCAGCCCAACCGGGGTCAGGCAGCCCCAGCATTTT.

This CDR3 is CASSLGTSDEQFF. The CDR3 DNA reads as TGTGCCAGCAGCCTAGGAACTAGCGATGAGCAGTTCTTC. V and J are TRBV7-2 and TRBJ2-1; 7 nucleotides agree with TRBD2. V shed 5 bases, J shed 8 bases, and the junction held 6 bases outside the gene matches. Germline CDR1 SGHTA, CDR2 FQGNSA. The CDR3 is 13 amino acids.

The genes are TRBV24-1 and TRBJ2-7; possible D gene TRBD2, 6 bases. V shed 4 bases and J shed 6 bases, with 12 bases lying between them. The CDR3 is made up of 13 amino acids. The germline V gene has CDR1 KGHDR and CDR2 SFDVKD. CDR3 loop: CATSEGGSGEQYF. CDR3 sequence (DNA): TGTGCCACCAGTGAGGGGGGTTCCGGCGAGCAGTACTTC.

This chain connects TRBV3-1 (or the pseudogene TRBV3-2) to TRBJ2-1, with D perhaps matching TRBD2 (6 bases). V dropped 4 bases and J dropped 2 bases, with 15 bases sitting between them. This CDR3 spans 16 amino acids. Germline V gene lookup returns CDR1 LGHDT and CDR2 YNNKEL (reference sequence). CDR3 sequence: CASSRLPGEAYNEQFF. The CDR3 nucleotides read TGTGCCAGCAGCCGCCTTCCCGGGGAGGCCTACAATGAGCAGTTCTTC.

The chain joins TRBV28 to TRBJ1-1; no reliable D call. Trimming took off 7 bases at V and 4 bases at J, with 13 bases between the two ends. Germline V gene lookup returns CDR1 MDHEN and CDR2 SYDVKM. There are 13 residues in the CDR3. The CDR3: CASIEGSLTEAFF. The CDR3 DNA follows: TGTGCCAGCATCGAGGGTAGTCTCACTGAAGCTTTCTTT. Together with reference TRBV28 and TRBJ1-1, the CDR3 gives the full variable domain: DVKVTQSSRYLVKRTGEKVFLECVQDMDHENMFWYRQDPGLGLRLIYFSYDVKMKEKGDIPEGYSVSREKKERFSLILESASTNQTSMYLCASIEGSLTEAFFGQGTRLTVV.

This rearrangement joins TRBV28 to TRBJ1-5; the D gene is possibly TRBD1 (5 bases). V lost 2 bases to trimming and J lost 2 bases, with 7 bases between them. The CDR3 extends over 14 amino acids. The germline V gene encodes CDR1 MDHEN and CDR2 SYDVKM. The CDR3 is CASSLPRGNQPQHF. In DNA, the CDR3 is TGTGCCAGCAGTTTACCCAGGGGCAATCAGCCCCAGCATTTT.

Only one count was recorded for this clone. The chain carries TRBV11-2 and TRBJ1-1; tentative D call: TRBD1 (6 bases). CDR1 is SGHAT, CDR2 FQNNGV, per germline. The CDR3 covers 13 residues. Between the trimmed V and J ends, which lost 5 bases and 3 bases, there was a span of 10 bases. The CDR3 region has the DNA TGTGCCAGCAGCCTGACAGGAGACACTGAAGCTTTCTTT. It translates to CASSLTGDTEAFF.

The gene calls are TRBV6-5 and TRBJ1-1, with D possibly being TRBD1 (5 bases). The CDR3 length is 14 residues. CDR1 is MNHEY, CDR2 SVGAGI, per germline. V shed 6 bases and J shed 5 bases, with 16 bases lying between them. The chain's CDR3 is CASSYRGSKTEAFF. Written as DNA, the CDR3 is TGTGCCAGCAGCTATCGGGGGAGTAAAACTGAAGCTTTCTTT.

The chain has TRBV6-5 and TRBJ1-5; no definite D call. The CDR3 is 15 residues long. V was trimmed by 6 bases and J by 4 bases, leaving 16 bases between them. Germline lookup yields CDR1 MNHEY and CDR2 SVGAGI. CDR3 protein: CASSAAGVWNQPQHF. The CDR3 DNA reads as TGTGCCAGCAGCGCCGCCGGGGTATGGAATCAGCCCCAGCATTTT.

This clone has just one count. In DNA form, the CDR3 reads TGTGCCAGCAGTGATCCGGGACAGGGGCGGAACGAGCAGTACTTC. It specifies CASSDPGQGRNEQYF. The rearrangement links TRBV25-1 to TRBJ2-7; TRBD1 agrees at 10 bases. V lost 3 bases, J lost 5 bases, and 7 bases stayed unmatched. The V gene's germline CDR1 is MGHDK and CDR2 SYGVNS. CDR3 length equals 15 residues.

The CDR3 sequence is CASELELTEAFF. The CDR3 DNA follows: TGTGCCAGCGAACTCGAGCTAACTGAAGCTTTCTTT. The chain has TRBV2 and TRBJ1-1; no clear D gene. From germline, CDR1 is SNHLY and CDR2 FYNNEI. The CDR3 runs 12 residues. Trimming pared 8 bases from V and 5 bases from J, leaving 12 bases between. The full variable domain, its missing parts supplied by reference TRBV2 and TRBJ1-1, is EPEVTQTPSHQVTQMGQEVILRCVPISNHLYFYWYRQILGQKVEFLVSFYNNEISEKSEIFDDQFSVERPDGSNFTLKIRSTKLEDSAMYFCASELELTEAFFGQGTRLTVV.

As concerns this clone: Other DNA sequences from this sample encode an identical CDR3 as well. The V gene is TRBV19, the J gene TRBJ1-1; TRBD1 agrees at 8 bases. The length of the CDR3 is 15 residues. Trimming at V came to 5 bases and at J to 5 bases, leaving 10 bases not matched to a gene. Germline V gives CDR1 LNHDA, CDR2 SQIVND (reference sequence). This CDR3 reads CASSFSQGAGTEAFF. The CDR3 DNA follows: TGTGCCAGTAGTTTCTCTCAGGGGGCAGGGACTGAAGCTTTCTTT.

The chain employs TRBV19 and TRBJ1-2; TRBD1 matches at 7 bases. The CDR3 runs 14 residues. Per the germline V gene, CDR1 is LNHDA and CDR2 is SQIVND (reference sequence). The trim removed 10 bases at V and 5 bases at J, leaving 13 bases unmatched. In DNA, the CDR3 is TGTGCCACTTCGAGAAGGGGGCCGGAATATGGCTACACCTTC. This translates into CATSRRGPEYGYTF.

The rearrangement links TRBV2 to TRBJ2-6; TRBD1 is a possible D gene (6 bases). V dropped 6 bases and J dropped 0 bases, with 12 bases sitting between them. This CDR3 has 16 residues. Germline assignment: CDR1 SNHLY and CDR2 FYNNEI. CDR3 amino acids: CASRVSDSSGANVLTF. CDR3 DNA: TGTGCCAGCAGAGTATCGGACAGCTCTGGGGCCAACGTCCTGACTTTC.